This T cell receptor (beta chain) stems from a study of T cell repertoires in cytomegalovirus infection. This clonotype was seen a few times. Its target is unknown. TCRdb re-called the reads with MiXCR, one entry per CDR3 protein. In the table there are fewer than 200,000 distinct CDR3 sequences, less than 25% of which are singletons. After removal of 3 bases from V and 2 bases from J, the junction contained 1 base not matched to a gene. The length of the CDR3 is 15 residues. Germline V lookup: CDR1 SNHLY, CDR2 FYNNEI. The source was CD8+ T cells from cultured PBMCs, collected from culture after CMV antigen stimulation. This receptor was taken from a human donor in good health (CMV status not recorded). Some clones in this sample may be carry-over from other donors' samples. The J gene is TRBJ2-3, the V gene TRBV2, with 11 bases lining up with TRBD2. The CDR3 region has the DNA TGTGCCAGCAGTGAGACTAGCGGGGTCACAGATACGCAGTATTTT. Encoded protein: CASSETSGVTDTQYF. The full variable domain, its missing parts supplied by reference TRBV2 and TRBJ2-3, is EPEVTQTPSHQVTQMGQEVILRCVPISNHLYFYWYRQILGQKVEFLVSFYNNEISEKSEIFDDQFSVERPDGSNFTLKIRSTKLEDSAMYFCASSETSGVTDTQYFGPGTRLTVL.